The 29 T cell receptor beta chains reported below all come from one sample, sequenced in a study of metastatic and nonmetastatic thyroid tumors. Each patient came to thyroid surgery without any prior treatment (of any kind). TCRdb reanalyzed the PCR reads via MiXCR. The data contain about 17,000 clones, around a third of them singletons. Sequenced: tumor tissue. The receptor source for this set is a female donor with papillary thyroid cancer or a benign thyroid nodule (not recorded which). Some clones in this sample may be carry-over from other donors' samples.

The chain has TRBV11-1 and TRBJ2-3; 8 bases agree with TRBD2. Germline V gives CDR1 SGHAT, CDR2 FQDESV (reference sequence). The V gene end was trimmed by 2 bases and the J gene end by 4 bases; junction bases not matched to a gene: 5. This CDR3 has 15 amino acids. The chain's CDR3 is CASSLPAGGSDTQYF. The DNA of the CDR3 is TGTGCCAGCAGCTTACCGGCGGGGGGTTCAGATACGCAGTATTTT.

A few counts support this clone. The chain is built from TRBV2 and TRBJ1-5; D is uncertain. Trimming left V 7 bases short and J 3 bases short, with 19 bases between. Germline V gene data show CDR1 as SNHLY and CDR2 as FYNNEI. The CDR3 runs 16 residues. Here the CDR3 DNA reads TGTGCCAGCACAGACACCCTTTGGAGTTCCAATCAGCCCCAGCATTTT. Encoded protein: CASTDTLWSSNQPQHF.

V is TRBV6-1 and J is TRBJ2-3; 10 bases match TRBD2. This CDR3 spans 15 amino acids. V dropped 11 bases and J dropped 1; count of bases not matched to a gene: 9. The germline gives CDR1 MNHNS, CDR2 SASEGT. The CDR3 sequence: CALSSSGSGTDTQYF. The CDR3 nucleotides read TGTGCCCTGTCCTCTAGCGGGAGTGGCACAGATACGCAGTATTTT.

This clone was picked up many times. The chain carries TRBV4-2 and TRBJ1-6; 11 nucleotides align to TRBD1. Germline loops: CDR1 LGHNA, CDR2 YNFKEQ. This CDR3 spans 17 amino acids. V lost 0 bases and J lost 9; bases outside the gene matches: 7. CDR3 nucleotides: TGTGCCAGCAGCCAAGATCCTGGGACAGGGGGTATTTCACCCCTCCACTTT. Encoded protein: CASSQDPGTGGISPLHF.

This clone was recorded only once. The rearrangement joins TRBV6-4 to TRBJ1-2; D may be TRBD1 (5 bases). Germline loops: CDR1 MRHNA, CDR2 SNTAGT. The CDR3 loop spans 16 amino acids. Deletions cut 0 bases from V and 4 bases from J, with 15 bases between. In nucleotides, the CDR3 is TGTGCCAGCAGTGACTCGCAACCCCTGGGGGGCTATGGCTACACCTTC. The encoded protein is CASSDSQPLGGYGYTF.

This clone was detected a few times. The chain carries TRBV2 and TRBJ2-7; D may be TRBD2 (6 bases). Germline V gives CDR1 SNHLY, CDR2 FYNNEI. V was pared by 8 bases and J by 1 base, with 12 bases between. The CDR3 is 13 residues long. The CDR3 loop is CASGGADSYEQYF. The CDR3 DNA follows: TGTGCCAGCGGCGGGGCGGATTCCTACGAGCAGTACTTC.

Points on this clone: The junction departs from germline at one end; a sequencing error may be responsible. J is TRBJ2-1 and V is TRBV11-2; 8 nucleotides agree with TRBD1. The germline V gene has CDR1 SGHAT and CDR2 FQNNGV. This CDR3 comprises 16 residues. CDR3 DNA: TGTGCCATCAGCTCGCCGGTCGGGACAGGCGATAATGAGCATTTCTTT. Its translation: CAISSPVGTGDNEHFF.

This clone was observed many times. The V gene is TRBV20-1, the J gene TRBJ2-5; 7 bases agree with TRBD2. V lost 6 bases, J lost 2 bases, and 6 bases stayed unmatched. CDR1 and CDR2 from the germline V gene are DFQATT and SNEGSKA (reference sequence). This CDR3 contains 13 residues. The CDR3 sequence: CSALRTSQETQYF. CDR3 in DNA: TGCAGTGCCTTAAGGACTAGTCAAGAGACCCAGTACTTC.

With respect to this clone: An end of the junction does not agree with germline; a read error may underlie this. The genes are TRBV7-2 and TRBJ1-2; D may be TRBD1 (5 bases). There are 15 residues in the CDR3. The germline V gene has CDR1 SGHTA and CDR2 FQGNSA. CDR3 nucleotides: TGTGGCAGCAGTTATAAGGCCACACAGGAGAACGGCTACACCTTC. This sequence encodes CGSSYKATQENGYTF.

The chain couples TRBV20-1 to TRBJ2-2, with 7 bases fitting TRBD2. CDR1 is DFQATT and CDR2 is SNEGSKA in the germline V gene (reference sequence). The CDR3 spans 15 residues. V was clipped by 1 base and J by 3 bases; unmatched bases: 5. In DNA, the CDR3 is TGCAGTGCTAGAGTTGCTAGCGGACACACCGGGGAGCTGTTTTTT. This translates into CSARVASGHTGELFF.

The DNA of the CDR3 is TGTGCCAGCAGTACCTGGGGGACAGGGAATGGCTACACCTTC. It codes for CASSTWGTGNGYTF. The chain joins TRBV6-1 to TRBJ1-2, with 9 bases identical to TRBD1. CDR1 is MNHNS and CDR2 is SASEGT in the germline V gene. V lost 5 bases to trimming and J lost 6 bases; unmatched junction nucleotides: 7. The CDR3 is 14 residues long.

This clone was found many times. V gene TRBV2 combines with J gene TRBJ1-1; D ambiguous. CDR1 is SNHLY and CDR2 is FYNNEI in the germline V gene. Trimming removed 0 bases at V and 1 base at J, with 3 bases between. The CDR3 runs 13 residues. Written as DNA, the CDR3 is TGTGCCAGCAGTGAAGCCTGGAACACTGAAGCTTTCTTT. Protein product: CASSEAWNTEAFF.

This sequence joins TRBV5-1 and TRBJ1-5; no clear D gene. V was trimmed by 6 bases and J by 2 bases, leaving 9 bases between them. This CDR3 has 13 residues. The germline CDR1 and CDR2 sequences are SGHRS and YFSETQ. In DNA form, the CDR3 reads TGCGCCAGCAACGTCTCCGGCAATCAGCCCCAGCATTTT. It specifies CASNVSGNQPQHF.

The V gene is TRBV19, the J gene TRBJ2-6; D may match TRBD1 or TRBD2 (5 bases each). The CDR3 is 17 amino acids. V gave up 1 base and J gave up 1 base, with 11 bases separating them. Germline-derived CDR1 and CDR2 are LNHDA and SQIVND (reference sequence). In DNA form, the CDR3 reads TGTGCCAGTAGTATAGGGCGAGGGGCTTCTGGGGCCAACGTCCTGACTTTC. Its translation: CASSIGRGASGANVLTF. Full variable domain (remainder filled in from reference TRBV19 and TRBJ2-6): DGGITQSPKYLFRKEGQNVTLSCEQNLNHDAMYWYRQDPGQGLRLIYYSQIVNDFQKGDIAEGYSVSREKKESFPLTVTSAQKNPTAFYLCASSIGRGASGANVLTFGAGSRLTVL.

The gene calls are TRBV28 and TRBJ2-7; 11 bases fit TRBD2. The V and J ends lost 5 bases and 1 base, in that order; junction bases with no gene match: 7. This CDR3 is 16 amino acids long. CDR1 MDHEN and CDR2 SYDVKM come from the germline V gene. The DNA of the CDR3 is TGTGCCAGCAGTCCCAGGGGACTAGCGGCTTCCTACGAGCAGTACTTC. As protein: CASSPRGLAASYEQYF. The full variable domain, rest sourced from reference TRBV28 and TRBJ2-7, is DVKVTQSSRYLVKRTGEKVFLECVQDMDHENMFWYRQDPGLGLRLIYFSYDVKMKEKGDIPEGYSVSREKKERFSLILESASTNQTSMYLCASSPRGLAASYEQYFGPGTRLTVT.

This rearrangement joins TRBV6-1 to TRBJ1-2; TRBD1 matches at 9 bases. The CDR3 consists of 15 residues. The J segment lost 4 bases and the V segment lost 5 bases, leaving 8 bases of the junction unmatched. Germline V CDR1 and CDR2: MNHNS, SASEGT. The CDR3: CASSRGQGDGYGYTF. DNA of the CDR3: TGTGCCAGCAGTAGGGGACAGGGAGACGGCTATGGCTACACCTTC.

This clone is categorized as medium-sized. This chain links TRBV19 with TRBJ1-2; no clear D gene. The V and J ends lost 5 bases and 10 bases respectively, with 17 bases between them. CDR3 length equals 13 residues. Germline V lookup: CDR1 LNHDA, CDR2 SQIVND (reference sequence). Here the CDR3 reads CASSSKLSEIYTF. CDR3 bases: TGTGCCAGTAGTTCTAAGTTGTCTGAGATCTACACCTTC. Based on the CDR3 plus reference TRBV19 and TRBJ1-2, the full variable domain is DGGITQSPKYLFRKEGQNVTLSCEQNLNHDAMYWYRQDPGQGLRLIYYSQIVNDFQKGDIAEGYSVSREKKESFPLTVTSAQKNPTAFYLCASSSKLSEIYTFGSGTRLTVV.

This clone was counted only a few times. V usage is TRBV2 and J usage is TRBJ2-7, with TRBD1 identical over 8 bases. V gave up 5 bases and J gave up 3 bases; unmatched junction bases: 6. The CDR3 length is 14 residues. Germline lookup yields CDR1 SNHLY and CDR2 FYNNEI. CDR3 DNA sequence: TGTGCCAGCAGTTTGAAGGACAGGGACTACGAGCAGTACTTC. Amino acid sequence: CASSLKDRDYEQYF.

V gene TRBV11-3 combines with J gene TRBJ1-3; D call uncertain. The CDR3 covers 15 residues. CDR1 is SGHNT, CDR2 YENEEA, per germline. V lost 2 bases and J 0 bases, leaving 8 bases between the germline ends. The CDR3 is CASSLHPDSGNTIYF. In DNA, the CDR3 is TGTGCCAGCAGCTTACACCCAGACTCTGGAAACACCATATATTTT. Combining the CDR3 with reference TRBV11-3 and TRBJ1-3 gives the whole variable domain EAGVVQSPRYKIIEKKQPVAFWCNPISGHNTLYWYLQNLGQGPELLIRYENEEAVDDSQLPKDRFSAERLKGVDSTLKIQPAELGDSAVYLCASSLHPDSGNTIYFGEGSWLTVV.

V and J are TRBV20-1 and TRBJ2-2, with 7 bases fitting TRBD1. This CDR3 comprises 14 residues. After removal of 6 bases from V and 0 bases from J, the junction contained 4 bases not matched to a gene. Germline assignment: CDR1 DFQATT and CDR2 SNEGSKA (reference sequence). CDR3 sequence (DNA): TGCAGTGCACTGGGACAGTCGAACACCGGGGAGCTGTTTTTT. This gives the protein CSALGQSNTGELFF.

This clone has just a few counts. The chain uses TRBV6-1 and TRBJ2-7; D is perhaps TRBD2 (6 bases). The germline V gene encodes CDR1 MNHNS and CDR2 SASEGT. The CDR3 extends over 13 amino acids. Trimming cost V 7 bases and J 9 bases, with 19 bases left between them. The chain's CDR3 is CASKGHGLEGQYF. In DNA form, the CDR3 reads TGTGCCAGCAAGGGGCACGGCTTGGAGGGGCAGTACTTC.

This clone appeared a few times. The rearrangement joins TRBV10-3 to TRBJ1-5; no definite D call. Germline V gives CDR1 ENHRY, CDR2 SYGVKD. The ends were cut back, 2 bases at V and 0 bases at J, with 14 bases in the middle. The CDR3 extends over 17 amino acids. In DNA, the CDR3 is TGTGCCATCAGTGAGGGGGTCAGAATGCATAGCAATCAGCCCCAGCATTTT. Translating it yields CAISEGVRMHSNQPQHF.

This clone turned up a few times. The V call is TRBV7-8, the J call TRBJ1-1; D not certain. The V and J ends lost 0 bases and 5 bases respectively, with 7 bases between them. Germline loops: CDR1 SGHVS, CDR2 FQNEAQ. The CDR3 contains 13 residues. CDR3 loop: CASSLAERTEAFF. DNA for the CDR3: TGTGCCAGCAGCTTAGCGGAGAGGACTGAAGCTTTCTTT.

This clone has just a few counts. The chain recombines TRBV6-1 with TRBJ2-2, with D unclear. The CDR3 has 15 amino acids. Looked up from germline, CDR1 is MNHNS and CDR2 is SASEGT. The germline V and J ends were trimmed by 6 bases and 1 base, with 12 bases remaining between them. The CDR3 sequence is CASSFQNRNTGELFF. Here the CDR3 DNA reads TGTGCCAGCAGCTTCCAGAACAGGAACACCGGGGAGCTGTTTTTT.

Ten or more counts support this clone. The V call is TRBV4-1, the J call TRBJ2-7; 10 bases agree with TRBD2. The CDR3 runs 18 residues. V lost 1 base and J lost 6; bases outside the gene matches: 15. The germline V gene encodes CDR1 MGHRA and CDR2 YSYEKL. This CDR3 is CASSQAPRSLAGVFEQYF. The CDR3 DNA reads TGCGCCAGCAGCCAAGCTCCAAGGTCTCTAGCGGGAGTTTTCGAGCAGTACTTC.

V usage is TRBV6-1 and J usage is TRBJ1-1, with 9 bases that match TRBD1. Unmatched junction bases numbered 7, after V lost 7 bases and J lost 4 bases. Germline V gene data show CDR1 as MNHNS and CDR2 as SASEGT. This CDR3 region has 14 residues. The CDR3 region is CASILRDRVTEAFF. CDR3 bases: TGTGCCAGCATCCTCAGGGACAGGGTCACTGAAGCTTTCTTT.

The sample holds a few counts of this clone. The gene calls are TRBV6-5 and TRBJ1-2; D remains ambiguous. This CDR3 spans 15 amino acids. Germline V CDR1 and CDR2: MNHEY, SVGAGI. Trimming removed 0 bases from V and 7 bases from J, with 15 bases in between. Written as DNA, the CDR3 is TGTGCCAGCAGTTACTCGGTGGGGTCGGCTAGTGGCTACACCTTC. Amino acids: CASSYSVGSASGYTF.

This clone was seen a few times. The chain is built from TRBV12-3 or TRBV12-4 and TRBJ2-7, with D tentatively TRBD2 (6 bases). The ends were cut back, 5 bases at V and 0 bases at J, with 11 bases in the middle. This CDR3 spans 14 amino acids. CDR3 DNA: TGTGCCAGCAGTAGTAGCGGCCTCTCCTACGAGCAGTACTTC. Amino acid sequence: CASSSSGLSYEQYF.

This clone is labeled as medium-sized (0.01 to 0.1%). The rearrangement joins TRBV2 to TRBJ2-1; unclear D gene. This CDR3 contains 15 residues. The V gene's germline CDR1 is SNHLY and CDR2 FYNNEI. V gave up 6 bases and J gave up 2 bases, with 14 bases separating them. The CDR3 region is CASSRAGPTYNEQFF. The CDR3 bases are TGTGCCAGCAGCCGGGCCGGGCCCACCTACAATGAGCAGTTCTTC.